This T cell receptor beta chain was sequenced for a study of T-cell memory formation after mild COVID-19. Concerning this clonotype: This may come from a read error, since a much larger clone is one base off.

TCRdb used MiXCR to reprocess the 5' RACE reads, holding one entry per CDR3 protein. The sample has around 340,000 distinct CDR3 sequences, approximately 13% seen once. CDR3 length: 13 amino acids. In germline, CDR1 is SGHTA, CDR2 FQGTGA. The chain recombines TRBV7-3 with TRBJ2-2; D not certain. Material: PBMCs or a T cell subset sorted from them (not recorded which). The source of this sequence is a man between 18 and 35 years old who had mild COVID-19 (a few samples of this study predate the infection). Cell type and time point are not known. The CDR3 reads CASSTGWTVELFF. CDR3 sequence (DNA): TGTGCCAGCAGCACCGGGTGGACCGTGGAGCTGTTTTTT.